What follows are 29 T cell receptor beta chains derived from one specimen sequenced in a study of tumor-infiltrating lymphocytes in oesophageal squamous cell carcinoma. Using its own MiXCR run on the PCR reads, TCRdb lists one record per CDR3 protein. The sample holds about 20,000 distinct CDR3 sequences, 40% to 45% seen once. Sample: normal esophageal tissue next to the tumor. Source of these receptors: a male donor with esophageal squamous cell carcinoma.

This clonotype came up a few times. This sequence joins TRBV6-1 and TRBJ2-3, with a tentative D call TRBD2 (5 bases). The germline V and J ends were trimmed by 3 bases and 0 bases, with 10 bases remaining between them. There are 15 residues in the CDR3. Germline CDR1 is MNHNS and CDR2 is SASEGT. The CDR3 sequence: CASSDARTSTDTQYF. In nucleotides, the CDR3 is TGTGCCAGCAGTGACGCCCGGACTAGCACAGATACGCAGTATTTT.

This clonotype was observed a few times. This chain joins TRBV24-1 and TRBJ2-6; D gene uncertain. There are 16 residues in the CDR3. V lost 7 bases, J lost 4 bases, and 16 bases lay in between. Per the germline V gene, CDR1 is KGHDR and CDR2 is SFDVKD. The CDR3 DNA sequence: TGTGCCACCAGCGAGAATGGGTGGGTGGGGGCCAACGTCCTGACTTTC. It specifies CATSENGWVGANVLTF.

V and J are TRBV6-1 and TRBJ1-1; possibly TRBD1 for D (5 bases). The V and J ends lost 6 bases and 0 bases respectively, with 11 bases between them. CDR3 size: 14 residues. Germline V gene data show CDR1 as MNHNS and CDR2 as SASEGT. The CDR3 DNA reads TGTGCCAGCAGCTGGGGGGGGTTGAACACTGAAGCTTTCTTT. Translating gives CASSWGGLNTEAFF.

Comment on this clonotype: The germline gene is not matched at one end of the junction; a read error may be the cause. In DNA form, the CDR3 reads TGTGCTAGCAGCTTAGCGGGGTTCAATGAGCAGTTCTTC. This gives the protein CASSLAGFNEQFF. The rearrangement uses TRBV7-6 and TRBJ2-1; 8 bases map to TRBD2. Germline V lookup: CDR1 SGHVS, CDR2 FNYEAQ. This CDR3 region has 13 residues.

This clonotype was counted at least ten times. As DNA, the CDR3 is TGTGCCAGCAGTTTCCAAGGACAGGGAGGGAATACGCAGTATTTT. Translation gives CASSFQGQGGNTQYF. The chain combines TRBV27 with TRBJ2-3; a possible D gene is TRBD1 (8 bases). The CDR3 runs to 15 residues. The germline CDR1 and CDR2 sequences are MNHEY and SMNVEV (reference sequence). V dropped 3 bases and J dropped 7 bases, with 17 bases sitting between them.

This clonotype was seen more than once but under ten times. J is TRBJ2-3 and V is TRBV12-3 or TRBV12-4, with 12 bases lining up with TRBD2. The CDR3 consists of 16 residues. V lost 5 bases, J lost 3 bases, and 6 bases stayed unmatched. The CDR3 here is CASSRLAGAVTDTQYF. The CDR3 DNA sequence: TGTGCCAGCAGTCGACTAGCGGGGGCAGTGACAGATACGCAGTATTTT.

As to this clonotype: Because it lacks the conserved phenylalanine or tryptophan at the end, this CDR3 is likely a read error. No DNA is shown, since the ends of the CDR3 on it are uncertain; the CDR3 is the one TCRdb lists. The chain combines TRBV7-4 with TRBJ2-3; TRBD2, the D gene given by the table, was not confirmed from the DNA. The CDR3 is made up of 13 amino acids, end residues included. The germline CDR1 and CDR2 sequences are SGHVT and SQSDAQ. CDR3 region: CASSLSGRGYFGP.

Relative to its sample, this clonotype is medium-sized. The chain couples TRBV7-2 to TRBJ2-7; D remains ambiguous. Deletions cut 2 bases from V and 5 bases from J, with 10 bases between. This CDR3 has 13 residues. Per the germline V gene, CDR1 is SGHTA and CDR2 is FQGNSA. CDR3 residues: CASSLSPQNEQYF. The CDR3 nucleotides are TGTGCCAGCAGCTTAAGTCCTCAAAACGAGCAGTACTTC. The whole variable domain, filled in from reference TRBV7-2 and TRBJ2-7, reads GAGVSQSPSNKVTEKGKDVELRCDPISGHTALYWYRQSLGQGLEFLIYFQGNSAPDKSGLPSDRFSAERTGGSVSTLTIQRTQQEDSAVYLCASSLSPQNEQYFGPGTRLTVT.

This rearrangement joins TRBV11-1 to TRBJ2-3, with TRBD2 matching over 8 bases. The germline V gene has CDR1 SGHAT and CDR2 FQDESV (reference sequence). Losses at the gene ends were 5 bases for V and 6 bases for J; bases not matched to a gene: 16. This CDR3 contains 17 residues. The CDR3 DNA follows: TGTGCCAGCAGCCCTCACCCCGGACTAGCAGGGAAGGATACGCAGTATTTT. Residues: CASSPHPGLAGKDTQYF.

The sample holds many counts of this clonotype. This chain connects TRBV9 to TRBJ2-1; 7 bases align to TRBD1. This CDR3 has 14 residues. V was clipped by 1 base and J by 8 bases; unmatched bases: 6. CDR1 is SGDLS, CDR2 YYNGEE, per germline. CDR3 protein: CASSVQGDWDEQFF. As DNA, the CDR3 is TGTGCCAGCAGCGTACAGGGGGATTGGGATGAGCAGTTCTTC.

A word on this clonotype: A much larger clone is a single base away; this may be a read error. The chain recombines TRBV6-1 with TRBJ2-4; no firm D call. The J call may be incorrect, as the DNA end agrees better with TRBJ2-1. Per germline, CDR1 MNHNS and CDR2 SASEGT. The CDR3 runs to 13 residues. The DNA for the CDR3 is TGTGCCAGCTCCGCGACCACGTTGGGGGAGCAGTTCTTC. Residues: CASSATTLGEQFF.

The chain is built from TRBV7-2 and TRBJ2-5; possibly TRBD2 for D (5 bases). CDR1 and CDR2 (germline): SGHTA, FQGNSA. The CDR3 sequence is 15 residues long. V lost 2 bases to trimming and J lost 12 bases, with 22 bases between them. CDR3 residues: CASSLLSVGFGEKYF. The CDR3 DNA sequence: TGTGCCAGCAGCTTACTGTCGGTTGGCTTTGGGGAGAAGTACTTC.

V and J are TRBV14 and TRBJ2-1; D is perhaps TRBD1 (5 bases). V was clipped by 3 bases and J by 6 bases, with 12 bases between them. The CDR3 covers 14 residues. CDR1 and CDR2 from the germline V gene are SGHDN and FVKESK. CDR3 sequence reads: CASSHPGGANEQFF. The CDR3 nucleotides are TGTGCCAGCAGCCACCCCGGTGGGGCCAATGAGCAGTTCTTC. Supplemented by reference TRBV14 and TRBJ2-1, the full variable domain reads EAGVTQFPSHSVIEKGQTVTLRCDPISGHDNLYWYRRVMGKEIKFLLHFVKESKQDESGMPNNRFLAERTGGTYSTLKVQPAELEDSGVYFCASSHPGGANEQFFGPGTRLTVL.

The sample holds many counts of this clonotype. The J gene is TRBJ2-4, the V gene TRBV5-4; tentative D call: TRBD1 (6 bases). From germline, CDR1 is SGHNT and CDR2 YYREEE (reference sequence). V lost 4 bases and J 1 base, leaving 18 bases between the germline ends. This CDR3 is built from 17 residues. CDR3 sequence reads: CASSPDSPRGAKNIQYF. CDR3 DNA: TGTGCCAGCAGCCCCGACTCACCAAGGGGGGCCAAAAACATTCAGTACTTC.

The genes are TRBV18 and TRBJ2-7, with 7 bases identical to TRBD1. CDR1 and CDR2 from the germline V gene are KGHSH and LQKENI. The CDR3 consists of 12 residues. V dropped 6 bases and J dropped 6; count of bases not matched to a gene: 5. CDR3 nucleotide sequence: TGTGCCAGCTCCCCAAGGGGGCGCGAGCAGTACTTC. Amino acids: CASSPRGREQYF.

This clonotype was recorded many times. V and J are TRBV6-1 and TRBJ1-2; D unclear. The V gene lost 5 bases and the J gene lost 7 bases, with 17 bases spanning the gap. The CDR3 runs 14 residues. Germline-derived CDR1 and CDR2 are MNHNS and SASEGT. CDR3 bases: TGTGCCAGCAGTTCGGGATTCTCGGTCGTTGGCTACACCTTC. Its protein product is CASSSGFSVVGYTF.

The chain links TRBV10-3 to TRBJ2-1; D is perhaps TRBD1 or TRBD2 (5 bases each). Germline V gene sequence: CDR1 ENHRY, CDR2 SYGVKD. The germline V and J ends were trimmed by 11 bases and 5 bases, with 16 bases remaining between them. The CDR3 is made up of 13 amino acids. The CDR3 nucleotides are TGTGCCTTCAACAACGGGGCGGACAATGAGCAGTTCTTC. This translates into CAFNNGADNEQFF.

The chain uses TRBV7-2 and TRBJ2-3; 10 bases match TRBD2. The CDR3 contains 16 residues. Germline V gene lookup returns CDR1 SGHTA and CDR2 FQGNSA. V gave up 5 bases and J gave up 2 bases; unmatched junction bases: 7. CDR3 sequence reads: CASSRLAGGNTDTQYF. For the CDR3, the DNA is TGTGCCAGCAGCCGCTTAGCGGGGGGAAACACAGATACGCAGTATTTT.

In DNA, the CDR3 is TGTGCCAGCAGTTTAGGCGGAGGTCTCTCCTACGAGCAGTACTTC. As protein: CASSLGGGLSYEQYF. The chain uses TRBV12-3 or TRBV12-4 and TRBJ2-1; possible D gene TRBD2, 5 bases. The DNA end lines up better with TRBJ2-7; the J call may be wrong. The CDR3 covers 15 residues.

This clonotype was recorded at least ten times. The chain is built from TRBV6-1 and TRBJ1-4; D might be TRBD1 (5 bases). The CDR3 spans 15 residues. V was clipped by 6 bases and J by 0 bases, with 11 bases between them. Germline values: CDR1 MNHNS, CDR2 SASEGT. The CDR3 spells CASRGTAATNEKLFF. The CDR3 nucleotides read TGTGCCAGCAGAGGGACGGCTGCAACTAATGAAAAACTGTTTTTT.

This clonotype was seen more than once but under ten times. J is TRBJ2-1 and V is TRBV4-1; TRBD1 is a possible D gene (5 bases). The better agreement between TRBJ2-7 and the DNA end casts doubt on the J call. Germline lookup yields CDR1 MGHRA and CDR2 YSYEKL. This CDR3 contains 17 residues. The CDR3 spells CASSPRVPLSLIYEQYF. In nucleotides, the CDR3 is TGCGCCAGCAGCCCCAGGGTTCCACTCTCCCTTATCTACGAGCAGTACTTC.

A few counts support this clonotype. DNA for the CDR3: TGTGCCAGCAGCCTGACGGGGAACACTGAAGCTTTCTTT. Its translation is CASSLTGNTEAFF. V gene TRBV6-2 or TRBV6-3 combines with J gene TRBJ1-1; D is ambiguous. V lost 6 bases, J lost 1 base, and 9 bases lay in between. This CDR3 has 13 amino acids. Germline V CDR1 and CDR2: MNHEY, SVGEGT.

This chain joins TRBV7-3 and TRBJ2-5, with 12 bases identical to TRBD2. The tail of the sequence fits TRBJ2-1 better, so the J call may be wrong. CDR1 is SGHTA, CDR2 FQGTGA, per germline. The CDR3 is 17 residues long. The CDR3 loop is CASSLTASSGRGDEQFF. The CDR3 bases are TGTGCCAGCAGCTTAACTGCCTCTAGCGGGAGGGGGGATGAGCAGTTCTTC.

Turning to this clonotype: A much larger clone lies a single base off, so this may be a read error. This CDR3 reads CASSFGTGRGVNEQYF. In DNA, the CDR3 is TGTGCCAGCAGCTTTGGGACAGGGCGGGGAGTTAATGAGCAGTACTTC. The chain is built from TRBV5-4 and TRBJ2-5; TRBD1 matches at 9 bases. The V and J ends lost 2 bases and 11 bases, in that order; junction bases with no gene match: 16. Germline loops: CDR1 SGHNT, CDR2 YYREEE (reference sequence). CDR3 length: 16 residues.

In this sample, this clonotype turned up many times. The V gene is TRBV6-1, the J gene TRBJ1-5, with 9 bases aligning to TRBD1. This CDR3 comprises 15 residues. With V trimmed by 8 bases and J by 4 bases, 9 bases remained unmatched. The germline CDR1 and CDR2 sequences are MNHNS and SASEGT. CDR3 residues: CASGRQGESNQPQHF. CDR3 bases: TGTGCCAGCGGACGACAGGGGGAATCAAATCAGCCCCAGCATTTT.

The chain joins TRBV7-2 to TRBJ2-3; TRBD2 matches 13 bases. The better agreement between TRBJ2-1 and the DNA end casts doubt on the J call. The CDR3 extends over 17 amino acids. Germline-derived CDR1 and CDR2 are SGHTA and FQGNSA. This chain's CDR3 is CASSLKLAGGHRHEQFF. The CDR3 DNA reads TGTGCCAGCAGCTTGAAACTAGCGGGAGGGCACAGGCATGAGCAGTTCTTC.

V is TRBV7-2 and J is TRBJ2-1; 7 bases align to TRBD2. This CDR3 spans 16 amino acids. In germline, CDR1 is SGHTA, CDR2 FQGNSA. V gave up 7 bases and J gave up 4 bases; unmatched junction bases: 13. In DNA, the CDR3 is TGTGCCAGCAAGGAAGGGGCGGGAGTAGGATACAATGAGCAGTTCTTC. It is translated as CASKEGAGVGYNEQFF.

This clonotype is termed medium-sized. CDR3 amino acids: CASSLAHVIARYTEAFF. CDR3 DNA sequence: TGTGCCAGCAGCTTAGCGCACGTTATTGCCAGATACACTGAAGCTTTCTTT. The chain links TRBV7-2 to TRBJ1-1; D gene uncertain. CDR3 length: 17 amino acids. The V end was cut by 0 bases, the J end by 3 bases, with 17 bases between. CDR1 and CDR2 (germline): SGHTA, FQGNSA.

The genes are TRBV7-3 and TRBJ2-3; D is possibly TRBD2 (6 bases). This CDR3 is built from 15 residues. V lost 5 bases, J lost 1 base, and 13 bases lay in between. CDR1 is SGHTA, CDR2 FQGTGA, per germline. This chain's CDR3 is CASSLGGIGTDTQYF. As DNA, the CDR3 is TGTGCCAGCAGCCTCGGAGGGATTGGCACAGATACGCAGTATTTT.